The T cell receptor beta chain described here comes from a study of T cell responses to AZD1222 COVID-19 vaccine. Study context: Analyses pooled second doses at about 4 or about 12 weeks. Study-level findings and limits: Clonal diversity may have been underestimated in mostly white British donors.

Repertoires were generated with immunoSEQ multiplex PCR, while TCRdb's copy carries only in-frame clones and drops some. The profile shows about 150,000 clones, 90% of them singletons. This clone was seen just once. Antigen unknown. Germline values: CDR1 SGHRS, CDR2 YFSETQ. The V and J ends lost 6 bases and 8 bases, in that order; junction bases with no gene match: 6. This CDR3 contains 12 residues. The sample was peripheral blood, taken on day 0 of AZD1222 vaccination. This sequence originates from an adult in good health. This sequence joins TRBV5-1 and TRBJ1-2; TRBD1 agrees at 8 bases. CDR3 DNA: TGCGCCAGCACGGGGACAGGAATAGGCTACACCTTC. This translates into CASTGTGIGYTF.